A selection of T cell receptor beta chains follows, all from one sample in a study of blood T cell repertoires in COVID-19. The repertoire was sequenced with immunoSEQ multiplex PCR; TCRdb's copy has only in-frame clones and lacks some. This table has 91,000 or so clones, around 90% appearing once. Sequenced input: peripheral blood. These receptors were obtained from a woman aged 50 to 60 in a cohort sampled during active COVID-19. The CDR3 runs from the conserved cysteine through the conserved F or W. The D gene is left open where the match is weak. A clone size is listed for some rows: how often the clone was seen (once, few, many), or a class if it is expanded.

length: 16
V: TRBV5-5
size: .
J: TRBJ2-5
D: TRBD1
DNA: TGTGCCAGCAGCTTAGGGCCAGGGGGTAGGCAAGAGACCCAGTACTTC
CDR3: CASSLGPGGRQETQYF

length: 15
V: TRBV9
size: .
J: TRBJ1-1
D: TRBD1
DNA: TGTGCCAGCAGCGTAGATTGGACAGGGGTGACTGAAGCTTTCTTT
CDR3: CASSVDWTGVTEAFF

length: 15
V: TRBV9
size: .
J: TRBJ2-1
D: .
DNA: TGTGCCAGCAGCCCCTCGGGGTCCGCCTACAATGAGCAGTTCTTC
CDR3: CASSPSGSAYNEQFF

length: 14
V: TRBV3-1/TRBV3-2
size: .
J: TRBJ2-7
D: .
DNA: TGTGCCAGCAGCCGACCAGGTGCTGGCTACGAGCAGTACTTC
CDR3: CASSRPGAGYEQYF

length: 18
V: TRBV7-2
size: once
J: TRBJ2-7
D: .
DNA: TGTGCCAGCAGCTTAGCGACCACCTATGAGTGGACTCCCTACGAGCAGTACTTC
CDR3: CASSLATTYEWTPYEQYF

length: 14
V: TRBV5-4
size: .
J: TRBJ2-5
D: TRBD1
DNA: TGTGCCAGCAGCTCCGGGACAGGGGGAGAGACCCAGTACTTC
CDR3: CASSSGTGGETQYF

length: 13
V: TRBV15
size: .
J: TRBJ2-2
D: TRBD2
DNA: TGTGCCACCAGCAGAGGGGGGGGCGGGGAGCTGTTTTTT
CDR3: CATSRGGGGELFF

length: 15
V: TRBV27
size: .
J: TRBJ2-1
D: .
DNA: TGTGCCAGCAGCCCGGGGAGTCGCTCCTACAATGAGCAGTTCTTC
CDR3: CASSPGSRSYNEQFF

length: 15
V: TRBV2
size: .
J: TRBJ2-7
D: TRBD2
DNA: TGTGCCAGCAGAGCACGGACTAGCGGGAGTTACGAGCAGTACTTC
CDR3: CASRARTSGSYEQYF

length: 16
V: TRBV24-1
size: .
J: TRBJ2-7
D: TRBD1
DNA: TGTGCCACCAGCCCCGGGGACAGGGGATTACTTATCGAGCAGTACTTC
CDR3: CATSPGDRGLLIEQYF

length: 15
V: TRBV2
size: .
J: TRBJ2-1
D: TRBD1
DNA: TGTGCCAGCAGTAGTGTGGGACAGGGGAACAATGAGCAGTTCTTC
CDR3: CASSSVGQGNNEQFF

length: 17
V: TRBV10-1
size: .
J: TRBJ2-1
D: TRBD2
DNA: TGCGCCAGCAGTGAGTCGATGGGGGCTAGCGGGAGGAATGAGCAGTTCTTC
CDR3: CASSESMGASGRNEQFF

length: 16
V: TRBV27
size: .
J: TRBJ2-1
D: .
DNA: TGTGCCAGCGGGGACATCTCAACCCTCTCCTACAATGAGCAGTTCTTC
CDR3: CASGDISTLSYNEQFF

length: 13
V: TRBV5-4
size: .
J: TRBJ2-7
D: .
DNA: TGTGCCAGCAGCTTGAGAGCGAGCTACGAGCAGTACTTC
CDR3: CASSLRASYEQYF

length: 15
V: TRBV15
size: .
J: TRBJ2-5
D: TRBD1
DNA: TGTGCCACCAGCAGAGATTTCGCGGCAGGGGGCGTCCAGTACTTC
CDR3: CATSRDFAAGGVQYF

length: 16
V: TRBV9
size: .
J: TRBJ2-1
D: TRBD2
DNA: TGTGCCAGCAGCGTAGGTGGCGGGAGCTCCTACAATGAGCAGTTCTTC
CDR3: CASSVGGGSSYNEQFF